Ten or more counts support the clone carrying this T cell receptor beta chain. Germline-derived CDR1 and CDR2 are DFQATT and SNEGSKA (reference sequence). The CDR3 covers 15 residues. V lost 1 base to trimming and J lost 1 base, with 13 bases between them. This sample stems from a study of early T cells in non-severe SARS-CoV-2 infection. Study-wide context: Bulk RNA taken from unsorted whole blood was sequenced, leaving chains unpaired.

As part of library construction, unique molecular identifiers were attached to individual cDNA molecules. TCRdb redid the calling of the 5' RACE reads with MiXCR, one entry per CDR3 protein. The sample shows around 71,000 distinct CDR3 sequences, 10% of them seen only once. V gene TRBV20-1 combines with J gene TRBJ1-1, with no clear D. The TCR was taken from an adult who was a healthcare worker with PCR-confirmed SARS-CoV-2 infection or an uninfected control (not recorded which). The sample was whole blood, taken at baseline. The CDR3 region is CSARVASHWNTEAFF. The CDR3 DNA reads as TGCAGTGCTAGAGTAGCCAGCCACTGGAACACTGAAGCTTTCTTT.